This T cell receptor (beta chain) was sequenced in a study of CD8 T cells in Susac syndrome (dated by TCRdb to about 2019). For the wider study: Repertoire sequencing was used to test whether CD8+ T cell activation and differentiation in Susac syndrome was antigen driven. General study outcomes and caveats: The number of individuals in the TCR sequencing and HLA analysis was acknowledged as relatively small.

A note on this clonotype: Its antigen remains unidentified. The input lacks base qualities; no much larger clone sits a single base away.

RNA was extracted with the RNeasy kit and roughly 0.45 to 1 ug was reverse transcribed using random hexamers. TCR beta CDR3 regions were amplified with the immunoSEQ multiplex PCR assay covering 54 Vbeta and 13 Jbeta segments. PCR amplification bias was corrected by using a synthetic template baseline for primer optimization and computational correction. As for how the authors treated the data: Reads were annotated to V, D and J genes per IMGT and analyzed with immunoSEQ Analyzer, keeping only productive sequences. Clonality was calculated as one minus the Shannon entropy normalized by log2 of the number of productive unique sequences. For each patient and control, public and private clones were evaluated within the 100 most prevalent clones. Clones were defined as Susac-specific if absent from the healthy and MS cohorts, from 1052 published viral clones and from other ImmuneACCESS disease sequences. TCRdb reanalyzed the raw reads on its own, using fastp at Q25 for trimming and MiXCR for clone calling, and kept in-frame beta chains. A single entry per CDR3 protein holds the most common genes and DNA from its merged rows. TCRdb, not the authors, supplied the V and J calls. Present in this sample are approximately 190,000 distinct CDR3 sequences, around 93% of which were seen just once. Of the sample, around 0.096% falls within the top ten clones.

Looking up the germline V gene (reference sequence) yields CDR1 SEHNR and CDR2 FQNEAQ. The CDR3 spans 13 residues, from the cysteine through the phenylalanine. Only the CDR3 portion is preserved as DNA: 39 bases, with reading frame beginning at the first base. V is cut by 5 bases and J by 8 bases, and the space between the germline ends is 15 bases. Peripheral blood CD8+ and CD4+ T cells from healthy donors, Susac syndrome patients and multiple sclerosis patients were profiled using high-throughput TCR beta sequencing. Healthy donors were age- and sex-matched controls. Bulk CD8+ and CD4+ T cells were purified magnetically by negative isolation, whereas CD8+ TEMRA cells were enriched by FACS. Blood was collected in EDTA tubes and processed within 24 hours, with PBMCs isolated through density gradient centrifugation. PBMCs destined for TCR sequencing were cryopreserved in liquid nitrogen and later thawed in a 37 °C water bath. The sorted or isolated CD4+, CD8+ and CD8+ TEMRA cells had a purity of 90% or higher.

Recombination joined TRBV7-9 with TRBJ2-5; the D gene is not confidently resolved. This receptor was taken from a human donor in good health. The specimen sequenced was CD4+ T cells from PBMCs. The CDR3 loop reads CASSAGLRGTQYF. The DNA sequence follows: TGTGCCAGCAGCGCAGGCCTGCGAGGAACCCAGTACTTC.